This T cell receptor beta chain was documented in a study of blood T cell repertoires in COVID-19. As processed by the authors: Researchers report that nucleated cell counts were estimated from reference gene primer amplification. Repertoires were generated with immunoSEQ multiplex PCR, while TCRdb's copy carries only in-frame clones and drops some. From that table come the V and J calls and clone size; the DNA was used to work out D and trimming. Of approximately 300,000 clones listed, over 75% are singletons. The source is a young woman who had recovered from COVID-19. Sequencing input: PBMCs or T cells enriched from blood (not recorded which).

CDR3 bases: TGTGCCAGCAGTTTAACTGGGCTGGGTGTAGAGGCTTTCTTT. Residues: CASSLTGLGVEAFF. The V call is TRBV28, the J call TRBJ1-1; no firm D call. The CDR3 runs to 14 residues. Germline V gene data show CDR1 as MDHEN and CDR2 as SYDVKM. Trimming shortened V by 2 bases and J by 11 bases, and 18 bases separated the two germline ends.